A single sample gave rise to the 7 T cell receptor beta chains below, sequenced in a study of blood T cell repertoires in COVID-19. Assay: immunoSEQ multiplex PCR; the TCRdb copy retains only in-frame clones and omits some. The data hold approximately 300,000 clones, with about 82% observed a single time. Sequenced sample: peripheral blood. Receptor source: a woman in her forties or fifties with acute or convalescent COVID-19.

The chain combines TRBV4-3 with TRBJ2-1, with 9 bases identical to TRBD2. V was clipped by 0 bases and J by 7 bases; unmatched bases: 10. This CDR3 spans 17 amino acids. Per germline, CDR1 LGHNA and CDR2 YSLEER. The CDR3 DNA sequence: TGCGCCAGCAGCCAAGATCGTAGTAGCGGGAGTATGAATGAGCAGTTCTTC. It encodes CASSQDRSSGSMNEQFF.

CDR3 residues: CASEGTVCIQYF. The CDR3 nucleotides are TGTGCCAGCGAAGGGACTGTATGCATTCAGTACTTC. The chain recombines TRBV9 with TRBJ2-4; the D gene is possibly TRBD2 (6 bases). CDR3 length: 12 residues. Germline-derived CDR1 and CDR2 are SGDLS and YYNGEE. Trimming pared 7 bases from V and 9 bases from J, leaving 14 bases between.

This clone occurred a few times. The CDR3, as DNA: TGCGCCAGCAGCTCCCAGACAGGGTCCGGGGAGACCCAGTACTTC. Amino acids: CASSSQTGSGETQYF. V gene TRBV5-1 combines with J gene TRBJ2-5; 7 bases are shared with TRBD1. Trimming cost V 3 bases and J 5 bases; bases outside gene matches: 10. The CDR3 extends over 15 amino acids. From germline, CDR1 is SGHRS and CDR2 YFSETQ.

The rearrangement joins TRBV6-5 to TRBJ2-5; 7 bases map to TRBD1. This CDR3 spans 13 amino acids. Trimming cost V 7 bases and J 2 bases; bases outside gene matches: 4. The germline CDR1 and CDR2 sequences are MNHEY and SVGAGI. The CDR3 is CASNRDRQETQYF. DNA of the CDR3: TGTGCCAGCAACCGGGACAGACAAGAGACCCAGTACTTC.

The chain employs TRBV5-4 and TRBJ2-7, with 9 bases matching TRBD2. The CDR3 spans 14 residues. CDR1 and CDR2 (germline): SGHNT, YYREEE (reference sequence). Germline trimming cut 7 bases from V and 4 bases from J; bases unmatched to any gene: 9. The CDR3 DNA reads TGTGCCAGCGGAAGACTAGCGGAGCCATACGAGCAGTACTTC. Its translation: CASGRLAEPYEQYF.

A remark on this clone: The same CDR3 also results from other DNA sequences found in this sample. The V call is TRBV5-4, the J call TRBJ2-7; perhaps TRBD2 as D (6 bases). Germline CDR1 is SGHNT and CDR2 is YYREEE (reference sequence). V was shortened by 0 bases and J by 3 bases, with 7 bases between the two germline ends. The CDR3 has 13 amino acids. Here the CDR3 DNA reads TGTGCCAGCAGCTTGGCGGGGGTCTACGAGCAGTACTTC. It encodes CASSLAGVYEQYF.

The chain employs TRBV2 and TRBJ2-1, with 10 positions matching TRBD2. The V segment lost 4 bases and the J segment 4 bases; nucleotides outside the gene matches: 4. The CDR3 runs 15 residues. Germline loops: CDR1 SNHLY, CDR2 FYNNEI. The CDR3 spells CASSAGLAPYNEQFF. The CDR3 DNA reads TGTGCCAGCAGTGCGGGACTAGCGCCGTACAATGAGCAGTTCTTC.